The 5 T cell receptor beta chains reported below all come from one sample, sequenced in a study of cytomegalovirus exposure and HLA in healthy donors. TCRdb's table, derived via immunoSEQ multiplex PCR, lists solely in-frame clones and lacks some. The table includes around 60,000 clones, approximately 90% detected once. Material for sequencing was PBMCs. The receptors derive from a man between 18 and 35 years old in good health and CMV-seronegative.

This rearrangement joins TRBV5-4 to TRBJ2-2; TRBD2 matches at 11 bases. The CDR3 contains 16 residues. Per germline, CDR1 SGHNT and CDR2 YYREEE (reference sequence). With 3 bases clipped from V and 4 bases from J, the junction kept 5 bases outside the gene matches. DNA of the CDR3: TGTGCCAGCAGCTCGCCTCTAGCGGGGGGCACCGGGGAGCTGTTTTTT. Amino acid sequence: CASSSPLAGGTGELFF. Full variable domain (remainder filled in from reference TRBV5-4 and TRBJ2-2): ETGVTQSPTHLIKTRGQQVTLRCSSQSGHNTVSWYQQALGQGPQFIFQYYREEENGRGNFPPRFSGLQFPNYSSELNVNALELDDSALYLCASSSPLAGGTGELFFGEGSRLTVL.

The gene calls are TRBV10-2 and TRBJ1-4; 7 positions match TRBD1. The CDR3 loop spans 13 amino acids. CDR1 and CDR2 from the germline V gene are WSHSY and SAAADI. Trimming removed 6 bases from V and 4 bases from J; junction bases left unmatched: 2. The CDR3 loop reads CASRGQNNEKLFF. The CDR3 nucleotides are TGCGCCAGCAGGGGACAGAATAATGAAAAACTGTTTTTT.

The chain combines TRBV5-4 with TRBJ2-5; 7 bases agree with TRBD2. Germline V lookup: CDR1 SGHNT, CDR2 YYREEE (reference sequence). V shed 2 bases and J 1 base; nucleotides not matched to a gene: 11. The CDR3 is 17 amino acids. CDR3 amino acids: CASSFRGGALSQETQYF. In DNA form, the CDR3 reads TGTGCCAGCAGCTTTAGGGGAGGGGCGCTATCCCAAGAGACCCAGTACTTC. The complete variable domain, with remaining parts taken from reference TRBV5-4 and TRBJ2-5, reads ETGVTQSPTHLIKTRGQQVTLRCSSQSGHNTVSWYQQALGQGPQFIFQYYREEENGRGNFPPRFSGLQFPNYSSELNVNALELDDSALYLCASSFRGGALSQETQYFGPGTRLLVL.

This clone has just one count. In nucleotides, the CDR3 is TGTGCCAGCAGTTTATCGATACAGGGCGTCCCCAATGAGCAGTTCTTC. It is translated as CASSLSIQGVPNEQFF. V gene TRBV27 combines with J gene TRBJ2-1; D is perhaps TRBD1 (6 bases). V lost 0 bases and J lost 6, with 15 bases in between. This CDR3 has 16 residues. Germline V gene sequence: CDR1 MNHEY, CDR2 SMNVEV (reference sequence).

CDR3 in amino acids: CASSDLAGTGNEQFF. The CDR3, as DNA: TGTGCCAGCAGTGATCTAGCGGGAACGGGAAATGAGCAGTTCTTC. The chain is built from TRBV6-1 and TRBJ2-1, with 9 bases matching TRBD2. The V segment lost 3 bases and the J segment 7 bases; nucleotides outside the gene matches: 7. The CDR3 has 15 amino acids. The germline V gene encodes CDR1 MNHNS and CDR2 SASEGT.